What follows are 2 T cell receptor beta chains derived from one specimen sequenced in a study of shared clonotypes between healthy human individuals. TCRdb's copy holds only in-frame clones and misses some; the assay was immunoSEQ multiplex PCR. The sample gives fewer than 200,000 clones, 90% to 95% of which show up once; 0.067% is in the top ten. Material for sequencing was naive CD4+ T cells sorted from blood. Regarding subset: CD45RA+ positively selected. These receptors were collected from a woman aged 25-40 years in good health.

V is TRBV5-1 and J is TRBJ2-1; D perhaps matches TRBD1 (6 bases). The CDR3 loop spans 14 amino acids. V lost 4 bases and J 4 bases, leaving 12 bases between the germline ends. Germline V lookup: CDR1 SGHRS, CDR2 YFSETQ. CDR3 in DNA: TGCGCCAGCAGCCTCCGGGACACATACAATGAGCAGTTCTTC. As protein: CASSLRDTYNEQFF.

This clone was recorded only once. The chain is built from TRBV5-1 and TRBJ2-2, with D possibly TRBD1 on 6 matching bases. V was trimmed by 7 bases and J by 1 base, leaving 8 bases between them. The germline V gene has CDR1 SGHRS and CDR2 YFSETQ. This CDR3 contains 13 residues. CDR3: CASHRENTGELFF. CDR3 nucleotide sequence: TGCGCCAGCCACAGGGAGAACACCGGGGAGCTGTTTTTT.